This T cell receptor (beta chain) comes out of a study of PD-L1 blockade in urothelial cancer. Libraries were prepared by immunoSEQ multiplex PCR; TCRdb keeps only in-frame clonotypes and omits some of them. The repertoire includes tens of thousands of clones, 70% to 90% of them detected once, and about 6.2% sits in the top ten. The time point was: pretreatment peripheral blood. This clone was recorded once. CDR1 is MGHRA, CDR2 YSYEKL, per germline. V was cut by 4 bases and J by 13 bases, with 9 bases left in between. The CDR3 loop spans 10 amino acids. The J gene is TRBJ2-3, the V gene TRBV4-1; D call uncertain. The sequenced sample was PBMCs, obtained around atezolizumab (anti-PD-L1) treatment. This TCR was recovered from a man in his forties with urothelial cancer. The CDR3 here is CASSPTSKYF. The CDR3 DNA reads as TGCGCCAGCAGCCCAACTTCGAAGTATTTT.